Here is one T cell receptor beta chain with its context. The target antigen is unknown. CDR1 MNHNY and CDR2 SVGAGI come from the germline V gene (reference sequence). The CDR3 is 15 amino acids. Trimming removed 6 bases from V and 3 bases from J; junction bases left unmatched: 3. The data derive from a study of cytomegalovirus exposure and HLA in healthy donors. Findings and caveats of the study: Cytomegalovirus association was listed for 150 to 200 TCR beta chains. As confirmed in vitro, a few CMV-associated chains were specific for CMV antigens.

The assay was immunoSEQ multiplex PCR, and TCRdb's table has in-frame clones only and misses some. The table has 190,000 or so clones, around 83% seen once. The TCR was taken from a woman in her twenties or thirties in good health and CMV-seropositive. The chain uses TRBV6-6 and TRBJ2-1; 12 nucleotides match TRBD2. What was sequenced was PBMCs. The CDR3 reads CASRQLAGGYNEQFF. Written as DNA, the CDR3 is TGTGCCAGCAGACAACTAGCGGGAGGCTACAATGAGCAGTTCTTC.